Listed here are 21 T cell receptor beta chains from one sample, sequenced in a study of T-cell reconstitution after alpha-beta-depleted transplantation in children. Molecular barcoding with unique molecular identifiers was used for the TCRbeta library. TCRdb re-analysed the PCR reads in MiXCR, keeping a single row per CDR3 protein. In the table there are almost 500,000 distinct CDR3 sequences, roughly 10% of which are singletons. The sequencing used PBMCs, collected before TCRalphabeta/CD19-depleted stem cell transplant. Every receptor here comes from a child aged 2 to 10 with inherited bone marrow failure, due to receive a stem cell transplant.

This clonotype was found a few times. V is TRBV20-1 and J is TRBJ2-1; a possible D gene is TRBD2 (5 bases). V dropped 2 bases and J dropped 7 bases, with 12 bases sitting between them. Germline assignment: CDR1 DFQATT and CDR2 SNEGSKA (reference sequence). The CDR3 has 13 residues. Here the CDR3 DNA reads TGCAGTGCTAGACCCCTAGGGAGAAATGAGCAGTTCTTC. This translates into CSARPLGRNEQFF.

This clonotype was seen many times. V and J are TRBV9 and TRBJ2-7; 11 bases are shared with TRBD2. V gave up 3 bases and J gave up 6 bases; unmatched junction bases: 8. This CDR3 is built from 15 residues. Germline CDR1 and CDR2: SGDLS and YYNGEE. CDR3 protein: CASSGRLAGIAEQYF. The CDR3 DNA follows: TGTGCCAGCAGCGGGAGACTAGCGGGAATCGCCGAGCAGTACTTC.

This clonotype was detected many times. The V call is TRBV7-9, the J call TRBJ2-7; unclear D gene. Germline assignment: CDR1 SEHNR and CDR2 FQNEAQ (reference sequence). The CDR3 totals 12 residues. The germline V and J ends were trimmed by 1 base and 4 bases, with 5 bases remaining between them. The CDR3 is CASSLVNYEQYF. Written as DNA, the CDR3 is TGTGCCAGCAGCTTAGTTAATTACGAGCAGTACTTC.

This chain joins TRBV12-3 or TRBV12-4 and TRBJ2-2; D not certain. This CDR3 comprises 13 residues. Deletions cut 1 base from V and 6 bases from J, with 6 bases between. This CDR3 is CASSLVDPGELFF. CDR3 bases: TGTGCCAGCAGTTTAGTAGACCCCGGGGAGCTGTTTTTT.

A note on this clonotype: This could be a read error, since a much larger clone is one nucleotide away. CDR3 in DNA: TGCAGTGCTAGGTTTTCTAGGAGATCCGGTAATAAGCAGTTCTTC. It translates to CSARFSRRSGNKQFF. This chain links TRBV20-1 with TRBJ2-1; the D is unclear. Trimming cost V 3 bases and J 11 bases, with 23 bases left between them. There are 15 residues in the CDR3. CDR1 DFQATT and CDR2 SNEGSKA come from the germline V gene (reference sequence).

In regard to this clonotype: A much larger clone lies one base from this, so it may be a read error. The chain employs TRBV6-1 and TRBJ2-1; 10 bases match TRBD2. The germline V gene has CDR1 MNHNS and CDR2 SASEGT. This CDR3 contains 17 residues. J lost 8 bases, V lost 1 base, and 11 bases had no gene match. The CDR3 here is CASSEGRGTSVRYEQFF. CDR3 nucleotides: TGTGCCAGCAGTGAAGGCCGCGGGACTAGCGTGAGATATGAGCAGTTCTTC.

This clonotype showed up many times. V and J are TRBV4-1 and TRBJ1-2; D is unresolved. CDR1 MGHRA and CDR2 YSYEKL come from the germline V gene. Trimming stripped 3 bases from V and 7 bases from J, with 12 bases between. This CDR3 spans 13 amino acids. The CDR3 nucleotides read TGCGCCAGCAGCCAGAGTTTCATGGTTGGCTACACCTTC. Translation gives CASSQSFMVGYTF.

This clonotype was detected many times. The chain carries TRBV10-3 and TRBJ2-1; 12 nucleotides match TRBD2. Germline values: CDR1 ENHRY, CDR2 SYGVKD. CDR3 size: 14 residues. The V and J ends lost 7 bases and 6 bases, in that order; junction bases with no gene match: 4. The CDR3 sequence: CAIKQLAGGNEQFF. For the CDR3, the DNA is TGTGCCATCAAACAACTAGCGGGAGGCAATGAGCAGTTCTTC.

In its sample, this clonotype was seen many times. This chain connects TRBV4-1 to TRBJ2-1, with 10 bases matching TRBD2. Trimming took 0 bases from V and 12 from J; bases not matched to a gene: 5. The CDR3 length is 14 residues. Germline loops: CDR1 MGHRA, CDR2 YSYEKL. The CDR3 DNA reads TGCGCCAGCAGCCAAGATACTAGCGGGATAAGGCAGTTCTTC. Translating gives CASSQDTSGIRQFF.

This clonotype was seen repeatedly, ten times or more. The DNA for the CDR3 is TGTGCCAGCAGGGTAAAACTAGCGGGAGCAGACAATGAGCAGTTCTTC. Protein product: CASRVKLAGADNEQFF. J is TRBJ2-1 and V is TRBV2; 11 bases match TRBD2. This CDR3 is 16 amino acids long. The junction had 9 bases not matched to a gene; V was cut back by 6 bases and J by 5 bases. CDR1 and CDR2 (germline): SNHLY, FYNNEI.

On this clonotype: A clone one base away is much larger, so this may be a read error. The V call is TRBV20-1, the J call TRBJ1-6; the D gene is possibly TRBD1 (6 bases). The CDR3 has 15 amino acids. Per the germline V gene, CDR1 is DFQATT and CDR2 is SNEGSKA (reference sequence). Trimming shortened V by 4 bases and J by 3 bases, and 13 bases separated the two germline ends. CDR3 DNA sequence: TGCAGTGCTAATACAGGGAGCGTCTATAATTCACCCCTCCACTTT. Its translation is CSANTGSVYNSPLHF.

Details on this clonotype: Possible read error: a much larger clone is one base away. V is TRBV12-3 or TRBV12-4 and J is TRBJ2-7; the D is unclear. Deletions cut 3 bases from V and 5 bases from J, with 11 bases between. The CDR3 extends over 13 amino acids. CDR3 bases: TGTGCCAGCAGTTTTGCGGAGAGCCACGAGCAGTACTTC. Encoded protein: CASSFAESHEQYF.

This clonotype came up many times. The J gene is TRBJ1-1, the V gene TRBV4-1; the D is unclear. This CDR3 spans 17 amino acids. Germline V gene data show CDR1 as MGHRA and CDR2 as YSYEKL. Trimming took 0 bases from V and 4 from J, leaving 18 bases between them. The DNA of the CDR3 is TGCGCCAGCAGCCAAGATGAGGAGGGCGGATTGGCCACTGAAGCTTTCTTT. This codes for CASSQDEEGGLATEAFF.

Many counts were recorded for this clonotype. The V gene is TRBV5-1, the J gene TRBJ2-4; D may be TRBD1 or TRBD2 (5 bases each). This CDR3 is built from 15 residues. Germline V gene lookup returns CDR1 SGHRS and CDR2 YFSETQ. The V gene lost 4 bases and the J gene lost 9 bases, with 20 bases spanning the gap. The CDR3 loop reads CASSPPRDGNLIQYF. CDR3 nucleotides: TGCGCCAGCAGCCCCCCCCGGGACGGTAACCTCATTCAGTACTTC.

Many counts were recorded for this clonotype. The rearrangement links TRBV7-2 to TRBJ2-3, with D tentatively TRBD1 (5 bases). The CDR3 runs 13 residues. V dropped 2 bases and J dropped 6 bases, with 9 bases sitting between them. Per germline, CDR1 SGHTA and CDR2 FQGNSA. CDR3 bases: TGTGCCAGCAGCTTAAACCAGGGCGATACGCAGTATTTT. This gives the protein CASSLNQGDTQYF.

This clonotype was counted many times. The CDR3 loop is CAISESTVLDGEQYF. For the CDR3, the DNA is TGTGCCATCAGTGAGTCGACGGTACTAGATGGCGAGCAGTACTTC. The J gene is TRBJ2-7, the V gene TRBV10-3, with a tentative D call TRBD2 (5 bases). V was pared by 0 bases and J by 6 bases, with 15 bases between. Germline CDR1 ENHRY, CDR2 SYGVKD. This CDR3 is built from 15 residues.

This clonotype was seen repeatedly, ten times or more. The chain recombines TRBV12-3 or TRBV12-4 with TRBJ2-3; 9 nucleotides agree with TRBD1. V lost 5 bases, J lost 3 bases, and 6 bases stayed unmatched. The CDR3 spans 15 residues. In DNA, the CDR3 is TGTGCCAGCAGTCAAACAGGGGGCGAGACAGATACGCAGTATTTT. Protein sequence: CASSQTGGETDTQYF.

This clonotype showed up many times. The rearrangement links TRBV5-1 to TRBJ2-7, with D unclear. The CDR3 covers 14 residues. CDR1 is SGHRS, CDR2 YFSETQ, per germline. Trimming left V 2 bases short and J 0 bases short, with 9 bases between. The CDR3 coding sequence is TGCGCCAGCAGCTTATCACGGACCTCCTACGAGCAGTACTTC. Its protein product is CASSLSRTSYEQYF.

This clonotype was detected many times. J is TRBJ1-6 and V is TRBV4-2, with 7 bases identical to TRBD1. J was trimmed by 8 bases and V by 3 bases; bases with no gene match: 19. Germline loops: CDR1 LGHNA, CDR2 YNFKEQ. The CDR3 totals 19 residues. The CDR3, as DNA: TGTGCCAGCAGCCACCGCAACGAGACAGGGAGGACGGTCGATTCACCCCTCCACTTT. It translates to CASSHRNETGRTVDSPLHF.

This clonotype appeared many times. The CDR3 nucleotides are TGCGCCAGCAGCCAAGGTGAAGGCAGGGGCGGGCAGCCCCAGCATTTT. Translation: CASSQGEGRGGQPQHF. The chain employs TRBV4-1 and TRBJ1-5, with D perhaps TRBD1 (6 bases). V gave up 1 base and J gave up 7 bases, with 17 bases separating them. The CDR3 is 16 amino acids. Germline lookup yields CDR1 MGHRA and CDR2 YSYEKL.

On this clonotype itself: This may arise from a read error, as a much more abundant clone is one base away. V usage is TRBV7-8 and J usage is TRBJ2-5; the D gene could be TRBD1 or TRBD2 (6 bases each). Germline V gene lookup returns CDR1 SGHVS and CDR2 FQNEAQ. Deletions cut 1 base from V and 1 base from J, with 13 bases between. CDR3 length equals 16 residues. The CDR3 nucleotides are TGTGCCAGCAGCTTAGTTTTCCGGGGGCTCCAAGAGACCCAGTACTTC. It translates to CASSLVFRGLQETQYF.